The 24 T cell receptor beta chains in this list originate from one sample, sequenced in a study of graft-versus-host responses after intestinal transplantation. Only in-frame clones appear in the TCRdb table, and some are missing; sequencing was by immunoSEQ multiplex PCR. The sample lists 13,000 or so clones, about four fifths occurring once. This specimen was PBMCs, taken after intestinal transplantation. The receptors stem from a human patient who received an intestinal transplant, so some T cells may come from the graft donor.

The table lists this clone with a count of one. The chain is built from TRBV11-2 and TRBJ2-3; TRBD2 agrees at 9 bases. This CDR3 region has 16 residues. The V segment lost 1 base and the J segment 0 bases; nucleotides outside the gene matches: 2. CDR1 and CDR2 from the germline V gene are SGHAT and FQNNGV. CDR3 bases: TGTGCCAGCAGCTTAGCAGCGGGAGGTAGCACAGATACGCAGTATTTT. This encodes CASSLAAGGSTDTQYF. Based on the CDR3 plus reference TRBV11-2 and TRBJ2-3, the full variable domain is EAGVAQSPRYKIIEKRQSVAFWCNPISGHATLYWYQQILGQGPKLLIQFQNNGVVDDSQLPKDRFSAERLKGVDSTLKIQPAKLEDSAVYLCASSLAAGGSTDTQYFGPGTRLTVL.

This clone was seen just once. The chain has TRBV5-1 and TRBJ2-1; 11 bases line up with TRBD2. The CDR3 spans 16 residues. Germline trimming cut 1 base from V and 6 bases from J; bases unmatched to any gene: 6. Germline V gene data show CDR1 as SGHRS and CDR2 as YFSETQ. The CDR3 reads CASSLTLAGVSNEQFF. Here the CDR3 DNA reads TGCGCCAGCAGCTTGACACTAGCGGGAGTGAGCAATGAGCAGTTCTTC. Full variable domain (remainder filled in from reference TRBV5-1 and TRBJ2-1): KAGVTQTPRYLIKTRGQQVTLSCSPISGHRSVSWYQQTPGQGLQFLFEYFSETQRNKGNFPGRFSGRQFSNSRSEMNVSTLELGDSALYLCASSLTLAGVSNEQFFGPGTRLTVL.

This rearrangement joins TRBV7-6 to TRBJ2-7; no clear D. Germline V CDR1 and CDR2: SGHVS, FNYEAQ. Trimming removed 4 bases at V and 4 bases at J, with 11 bases between. The length of the CDR3 is 13 residues. The CDR3 region is CASSSPTGYEQYF. The CDR3 nucleotides read TGTGCCAGCAGCTCCCCTACTGGGTACGAGCAGTACTTC.

The chain combines TRBV30 with TRBJ2-6; no clear D. The CDR3 is made up of 15 amino acids. Per the germline V gene, CDR1 is GTSNPN and CDR2 is SVGIG (reference sequence). V was shortened by 0 bases and J by 0 bases, with 6 bases between the two germline ends. CDR3 residues: CAWSVRSSGANVLTF. In DNA form, the CDR3 reads TGTGCCTGGAGTGTACGCAGCTCTGGGGCCAACGTCCTGACTTTC.

The rearrangement joins TRBV12-5 to TRBJ1-2; tentatively, D is TRBD1 (5 bases). The CDR3 consists of 13 residues. V was clipped by 5 bases and J by 1 base, with 8 bases between them. Looked up from germline, CDR1 is LGHNT and CDR2 is FRNRAP. The CDR3 is CASGVGDNYGYTF. In nucleotides, the CDR3 is TGTGCTAGTGGTGTAGGGGATAACTATGGCTACACCTTC.

The V gene is TRBV30, the J gene TRBJ1-2; 7 positions agree with TRBD1. Per the germline V gene, CDR1 is GTSNPN and CDR2 is SVGIG (reference sequence). The CDR3 is made up of 12 amino acids. The V and J ends lost 1 base and 7 bases, in that order; junction bases with no gene match: 3. The CDR3 loop reads CAWSAGGPGYTF. The CDR3 DNA sequence: TGTGCCTGGAGTGCAGGGGGGCCTGGCTACACCTTC.

The J gene is TRBJ1-5, the V gene TRBV19; 7 positions agree with TRBD1. V was pared by 4 bases and J by 3 bases, with 6 bases of the junction left unmatched. The germline gives CDR1 LNHDA, CDR2 SQIVND (reference sequence). This CDR3 is 15 amino acids long. Here the CDR3 reads CASSRAGGYNQPQHF. Written as DNA, the CDR3 is TGTGCCAGTAGTAGGGCAGGGGGTTACAATCAGCCCCAGCATTTT.

The J gene is TRBJ2-1, the V gene TRBV27; possibly TRBD2 for D (5 bases). Trimming shortened V by 3 bases and J by 6 bases, and 9 bases separated the two germline ends. Germline CDR1 MNHEY, CDR2 SMNVEV (reference sequence). There are 13 residues in the CDR3. CDR3: CASSFSASNEQFF. The CDR3 region has the DNA TGTGCCAGCAGTTTTAGCGCCTCCAATGAGCAGTTCTTC.

This chain joins TRBV6-6 and TRBJ1-3, with D unresolved. This CDR3 spans 14 amino acids. Germline V lookup: CDR1 MNHNY, CDR2 SVGAGI (reference sequence). V gave up 6 bases and J gave up 6 bases, with 15 bases separating them. The DNA of the CDR3 is TGTGCCAGCAGCCCGTGGCAGCGAGAAAACACCATATATTTT. This sequence encodes CASSPWQRENTIYF.

The chain joins TRBV27 to TRBJ2-3; 12 positions agree with TRBD1. CDR3 length: 17 residues. Looked up from germline, CDR1 is MNHEY and CDR2 is SMNVEV (reference sequence). The ends lost 5 bases at V and 5 bases at J; junction bases unmatched: 11. The CDR3 region is CASSLAPGQGAGDTQYF. CDR3 in DNA: TGTGCCAGCAGTCTAGCTCCGGGACAGGGGGCCGGAGATACGCAGTATTTT.

The chain is built from TRBV6-5 and TRBJ1-4, with 7 bases that match TRBD1. This CDR3 contains 15 residues. Losses at the gene ends were 6 bases for V and 8 bases for J; bases not matched to a gene: 12. Germline V gene data show CDR1 as MNHEY and CDR2 as SVGAGI. The CDR3 nucleotides read TGTGCCAGCAGGTGGCCCTCCCCGACAGGGGAAAAACTGTTTTTT. Its protein is CASRWPSPTGEKLFF.

V usage is TRBV5-1 and J usage is TRBJ2-4; D ambiguous. The V end lost 2 bases, the J end lost 2 bases, and 11 bases lay between the germline ends. CDR3 length: 15 residues. Germline V gene data show CDR1 as SGHRS and CDR2 as YFSETQ. This CDR3 reads CASSFPGATKNIQYF. CDR3 DNA: TGCGCCAGCAGCTTCCCAGGAGCTACCAAAAACATTCAGTACTTC.

This clone was observed a few times. The chain couples TRBV28 to TRBJ2-1; 9 bases map to TRBD2. J was trimmed by 4 bases and V by 6 bases; bases with no gene match: 7. Germline V gene data show CDR1 as MDHEN and CDR2 as SYDVKM. The CDR3 spans 15 residues. The CDR3: CASRLAGAGYNEQFF. CDR3 coding DNA: TGTGCCAGCAGATTAGCGGGAGCCGGTTACAATGAGCAGTTCTTC.

The V gene is TRBV6-5, the J gene TRBJ2-3, with D perhaps matching TRBD1 or TRBD2 (5 bases each). V dropped 2 bases and J dropped 0 bases, with 9 bases sitting between them. The CDR3 sequence is 15 residues long. Germline V gene sequence: CDR1 MNHEY, CDR2 SVGAGI. CDR3 DNA sequence: TGTGCCAGCAGTTACGGGGGAGCTAGCACAGATACGCAGTATTTT. Protein: CASSYGGASTDTQYF.

The gene calls are TRBV4-1 and TRBJ2-5; 7 bases fit TRBD2. Looked up from germline, CDR1 is MGHRA and CDR2 is YSYEKL. The CDR3 length is 16 residues. The junction had 6 bases not matched to a gene; V was cut back by 2 bases and J by 0 bases. CDR3 loop: CASSQRLAAYQETQYF. DNA for the CDR3: TGCGCCAGCAGCCAAAGACTAGCCGCGTACCAAGAGACCCAGTACTTC.

The chain recombines TRBV7-9 with TRBJ2-2; TRBD1 aligns across 7 bases. Germline V CDR1 and CDR2: SEHNR, FQNEAQ (reference sequence). CDR3 length equals 15 residues. V dropped 5 bases and J dropped 7; count of bases not matched to a gene: 10. CDR3 nucleotides: TGTGCCAGCAGCGCGGAGACAGGGTACGGCGGGGAGCTGTTTTTT. It encodes CASSAETGYGGELFF.

The J gene is TRBJ1-1, the V gene TRBV11-1; 11 bases line up with TRBD1. Germline lookup yields CDR1 SGHAT and CDR2 FQDESV (reference sequence). V dropped 5 bases and J dropped 5; count of bases not matched to a gene: 7. The CDR3 covers 15 residues. The CDR3 DNA reads TGTGCCAGCAGCGTGGACAGGGGGCGTAAGACTGAAGCTTTCTTT. Protein: CASSVDRGRKTEAFF. Full variable domain (outside the CDR3, taken from reference TRBV11-1 and TRBJ1-1): EAEVAQSPRYKITEKSQAVAFWCDPISGHATLYWYRQILGQGPELLVQFQDESVVDDSQLPKDRFSAERLKGVDSTLKIQPAELGDSAMYLCASSVDRGRKTEAFFGQGTRLTVV.

Note on this clone: The junction differs from germline at one of its ends, possibly a read error. The J gene is TRBJ2-7, the V gene TRBV11-2, with D uncertain. The germline V gene has CDR1 SGHAT and CDR2 FQNNGV. The CDR3 contains 13 residues. This CDR3 is CASSSPTTYGQYF. In DNA, the CDR3 is TGTGCCAGCAGCTCCCCCACCACTTACGGGCAGTACTTC.

V usage is TRBV7-6 and J usage is TRBJ1-4, with D unclear. CDR1 is SGHVS and CDR2 is FNYEAQ in the germline V gene. The CDR3 is 14 residues long. The V end was cut by 0 bases, the J end by 2 bases, with 4 bases between. CDR3 DNA sequence: TGTGCCAGCAGCTTAGCAGGGACTAATGAAAAACTGTTTTTT. Translating gives CASSLAGTNEKLFF.

The chain uses TRBV7-6 and TRBJ2-1; 9 positions agree with TRBD1. CDR3 length: 18 residues. Per the germline V gene, CDR1 is SGHVS and CDR2 is FNYEAQ. J gave up 4 bases and V 0 bases, and 10 bases lay outside the gene matches. The CDR3 DNA sequence: TGTGCCAGCAGCTTAGCGACCCTAAACAGGGGGCATTACAATGAGCAGTTCTTC. It is translated as CASSLATLNRGHYNEQFF. The full variable domain, with the rest looked up from reference TRBV7-6 and TRBJ2-1, is GAGVSQSPRYKVTKRGQDVALRCDPISGHVSLYWYRQALGQGPEFLTYFNYEAQQDKSGLPNDRFSAERPEGSISTLTIQRTEQRDSAMYRCASSLATLNRGHYNEQFFGPGTRLTVL.

The chain uses TRBV30 and TRBJ1-1; no reliable D call. Trimming removed 0 bases at V and 4 bases at J, with 9 bases between. The V gene's germline CDR1 is GTSNPN and CDR2 SVGIG (reference sequence). This CDR3 is 13 amino acids long. CDR3 in amino acids: CAWSVDGTTEAFF. The CDR3 DNA reads as TGTGCCTGGAGTGTTGACGGAACCACTGAAGCTTTCTTT. The full variable domain, its missing parts supplied by reference TRBV30 and TRBJ1-1, is SQTIHQWPATLVQPVGSPLSLECTVEGTSNPNLYWYRQAAGRGLQLLFYSVGIGQISSEVPQNLSASRPQDRQFILSSKKLLLSDSGFYLCAWSVDGTTEAFFGQGTRLTVV.

V usage is TRBV5-1 and J usage is TRBJ1-1, with 7 bases lining up with TRBD1. Germline V CDR1 and CDR2: SGHRS, YFSETQ. This CDR3 contains 14 residues. Unmatched junction bases numbered 4, after V lost 4 bases and J lost 1 base. The CDR3 is CASSVQGPNTEAFF. CDR3 coding DNA: TGCGCCAGCAGCGTACAGGGGCCGAACACTGAAGCTTTCTTT. The full variable domain, its missing parts supplied by reference TRBV5-1 and TRBJ1-1, is KAGVTQTPRYLIKTRGQQVTLSCSPISGHRSVSWYQQTPGQGLQFLFEYFSETQRNKGNFPGRFSGRQFSNSRSEMNVSTLELGDSALYLCASSVQGPNTEAFFGQGTRLTVV.

The chain joins TRBV21-1 to TRBJ2-7; the table's D call of TRBD1 was not tested on the DNA. TRBV21-1 is a known pseudogene. This CDR3 has 15 amino acids. The CDR3: CASSNAWTGGYEQYF. DNA of the CDR3: TGTGCCAGCAGCAATGCCTGGACAGGGGGCTACGAGCAGTACTTC.

The chain combines TRBV7-3 with TRBJ2-1; no clear D. Trimming removed 5 bases from V and 9 bases from J, with 20 bases in between. This CDR3 region has 15 residues. The germline V gene encodes CDR1 SGHTA and CDR2 FQGTGA. In DNA, the CDR3 is TGTGCCAGCAGCCCGCTGGGATCCGGACGTACTGAGCAGTTCTTC. This codes for CASSPLGSGRTEQFF.